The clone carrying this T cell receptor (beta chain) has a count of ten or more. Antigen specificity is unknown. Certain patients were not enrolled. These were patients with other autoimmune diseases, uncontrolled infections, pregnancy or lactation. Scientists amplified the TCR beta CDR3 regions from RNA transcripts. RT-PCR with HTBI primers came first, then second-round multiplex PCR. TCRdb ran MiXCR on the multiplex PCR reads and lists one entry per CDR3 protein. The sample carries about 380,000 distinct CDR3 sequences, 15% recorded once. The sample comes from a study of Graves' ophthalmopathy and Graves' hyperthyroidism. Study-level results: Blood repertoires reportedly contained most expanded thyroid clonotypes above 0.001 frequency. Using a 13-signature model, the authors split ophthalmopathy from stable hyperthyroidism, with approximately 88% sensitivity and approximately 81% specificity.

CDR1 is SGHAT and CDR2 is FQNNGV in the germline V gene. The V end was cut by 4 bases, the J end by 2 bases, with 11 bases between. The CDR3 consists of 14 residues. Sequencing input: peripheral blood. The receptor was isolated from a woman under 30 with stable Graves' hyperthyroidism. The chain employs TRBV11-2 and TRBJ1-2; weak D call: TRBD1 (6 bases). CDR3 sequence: CASSSPGENYGYTF. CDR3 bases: TGTGCCAGCAGCTCCCCAGGGGAGAACTATGGCTACACCTTC. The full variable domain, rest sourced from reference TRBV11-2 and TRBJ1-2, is EAGVAQSPRYKIIEKRQSVAFWCNPISGHATLYWYQQILGQGPKLLIQFQNNGVVDDSQLPKDRFSAERLKGVDSTLKIQPAKLEDSAVYLCASSSPGENYGYTFGSGTRLTVV.